This record concerns one T cell receptor (beta chain) sequence. This specimen comes from a study of blood T cell repertoires in COVID-19. The method was immunoSEQ multiplex PCR; TCRdb's version includes in-frame clones alone and lacks a portion of them. In the table there are more than 250,000 clones, approximately 88% of which are singletons. Material for sequencing was peripheral blood. This sequence originates from a human donor in a cohort sampled during active COVID-19.

The CDR3 DNA is TGCGCCAGCAGCCAACAGTACACGAACACCGGGGAGCTGTTTTTT. Protein sequence: CASSQQYTNTGELFF. V gene TRBV4-3 combines with J gene TRBJ2-2; no definite D call. The germline V and J ends were trimmed by 2 bases and 0 bases, with 7 bases remaining between them. This CDR3 has 15 residues. Germline lookup yields CDR1 LGHNA and CDR2 YSLEER.